These T cell receptor beta chains were read from a single sample in a study of T cells in tuberculosis. Here immunoSEQ multiplex PCR was the method, and the copy in TCRdb shows in-frame clones only, minus some. The sample records roughly 35,000 clones, 90% to 95% being singletons. The sample was PBMCs. These receptors were collected from a donor between 10 and 29 years old with latent tuberculosis or without tuberculosis infection. Some clones in this sample may be carry-over from other donors' samples. Both conserved end residues are part of each CDR3. D genes are given only for firm matches. Not every row has a clone size; where given, it reads once, few, many or a size class.

J gene | V gene | D gene | clone size | CDR3 protein | CDR3 DNA
TRBJ2-7 | TRBV21-1 | - | few | CASSKAAHWRAERGYEQYF | TGTGCCAGCAGCAAAGCTGCCCACTGGCGGGCCGAGCGTGGGTACGAGCAGTACTTC
TRBJ2-1 | TRBV7-8 | TRBD2 | - | CASSLGLAGFVEQFF | TGTGCCAGCAGCTTAGGACTAGCGGGGTTTGTAGAGCAGTTCTTC
TRBJ2-7 | TRBV10-3 | TRBD2 | - | CAISDSSGGYEQYF | TGTGCCATCAGTGATAGTAGCGGGGGGTACGAGCAGTACTTC
TRBJ2-1 | TRBV29-1 | TRBD1 | - | CSVRTGPGSLIRPNYNEQFF | TGCAGCGTTAGGACAGGACCAGGGTCTCTAATACGGCCAAACTACAATGAGCAGTTCTTC
TRBJ2-7 | TRBV30 | - | - | CAWNPGTNYEQYF | TGTGCCTGGAACCCCGGGACAAATTACGAGCAGTACTTC
TRBJ1-4 | TRBV7-9 | TRBD1 | - | CASSSGRTGGVEKLFF | TGTGCCAGCAGCTCCGGCCGGACAGGGGGGGTTGAAAAACTGTTTTTT
TRBJ1-6 | TRBV5-6 | - | once | CASSLRRAARDHSPLHF | TGTGCCAGCAGCTTAAGGCGGGCGGCGCGGGACCATTCACCCCTCCACTTT
TRBJ2-1 | TRBV7-8 | TRBD2 | - | CASSLRRAGVSSYNEQFF | TGTGCCAGCAGCCTTAGACGGGCGGGGGTAAGCTCCTACAATGAGCAGTTCTTC
TRBJ2-3 | TRBV7-2 | TRBD2 | - | CASSRSGGAGDTQYF | TGTGCCAGCAGCAGAAGCGGGGGGGCCGGAGATACGCAGTATTTT
TRBJ1-6 | TRBV6-5 | TRBD1 | - | CASRIGQGYNSPLHF | TGTGCCAGCAGGATTGGACAGGGCTATAATTCACCCCTCCACTTT
TRBJ2-2 | TRBV5-4 | - | - | CASSHPVGGTGELFF | TGTGCCAGCAGCCACCCGGTCGGGGGTACCGGGGAGCTGTTTTTT
TRBJ1-2 | TRBV11-2 | - | - | CASSHRAGAHYGYTF | TGTGCCAGCAGCCATAGAGCAGGGGCCCACTATGGCTACACCTTC
TRBJ2-3 | TRBV9 | TRBD2 | - | CASSGPGRGGPDTQYF | TGTGCCAGCAGCGGCCCCGGGCGGGGGGGCCCAGATACGCAGTATTTT
TRBJ2-1 | TRBV5-1 | - | - | CASSLDRDIYNEQFF | TGCGCCAGCAGCTTGGACAGGGATATTTACAATGAGCAGTTCTTC
TRBJ1-1 | TRBV11-2 | TRBD1 | - | CASRSTGGPGGTEAFF | TGTGCCAGCAGATCGACAGGGGGCCCTGGGGGCACTGAAGCTTTCTTT
TRBJ1-2 | TRBV21-1 | - | few | CASSPFWTGGSYGYTF | TGTGCCAGCAGCCCCTTCTGGACAGGGGGGAGCTATGGCTACACCTTC
TRBJ2-1 | TRBV12-5 | - | once | CASGLVSRGPPYNEQFF | TGTGCTAGTGGTTTGGTATCGCGGGGTCCTCCCTACAATGAGCAGTTCTTC
TRBJ1-1 | TRBV15 | - | - | CATSSINQGSTEAFF | TGTGCCACCAGCAGCATAAATCAGGGGTCCACTGAAGCTTTCTTT
TRBJ2-7 | TRBV7-8 | TRBD2 | - | CASSGEGMSEQYF | TGTGCCAGCAGTGGGGAGGGGATGAGCGAGCAGTACTTC
TRBJ2-1 | TRBV10-3 | - | - | CAISQQGGNEQFF | TGTGCCATCAGCCAACAGGGCGGCAATGAGCAGTTCTTC
TRBJ1-1 | TRBV28 | TRBD1 | - | CASSFVDRSAFF | TGTGCCAGCAGTTTCGTGGACAGGTCGGCTTTCTTT
TRBJ1-5 | TRBV19 | - | - | CASSILGRGWVNQPQHF | TGTGCCAGTAGTATATTGGGGAGAGGGTGGGTCAATCAGCCCCAGCATTTT
TRBJ1-6 | TRBV6-5 | TRBD1 | - | CASSSRTGWTPLHF | TGTGCCAGCAGCTCCCGGACAGGGTGGACACCCCTCCACTTT
TRBJ2-2 | TRBV5-1 | - | - | CASSSVGGNTGELFF | TGCGCCAGCAGCTCCGTGGGGGGGAACACCGGGGAGCTGTTTTTT
TRBJ2-1 | TRBV5-1 | TRBD1 | few | CASSSGQGRSSYNEQFF | TGCGCCAGCAGCTCCGGACAGGGAAGGAGCTCCTACAATGAGCAGTTCTTC
TRBJ2-5 | TRBV5-6 | TRBD1 | - | CASSAGQGKKTQYF | TGTGCCAGCAGCGCAGGACAGGGGAAAAAGACCCAGTACTTC
TRBJ2-7 | TRBV4-3 | - | - | CASSQVRGPSYEQYF | TGCGCCAGCAGCCAGGTCAGGGGCCCCTCCTACGAGCAGTACTTC
TRBJ2-7 | TRBV27 | - | - | CASSLRILYEQYF | TGTGCCAGCAGTTTACGAATACTCTACGAGCAGTACTTC
TRBJ1-2 | TRBV9 | TRBD1 | - | CASSVARGTGNGYTF | TGTGCCAGCAGCGTAGCTCGTGGGACAGGGAATGGCTACACCTTC
TRBJ1-4 | TRBV5-4 | - | - | CASSLRQGTNEKLFF | TGTGCCAGTAGCTTGCGGCAGGGAACTAATGAAAAACTGTTTTTT
TRBJ1-6 | TRBV27 | TRBD1 | - | CASSPGQGISPLHF | TGTGCCAGCAGCCCGGGACAGGGGATTTCACCCCTCCACTTT
TRBJ2-7 | TRBV7-9 | - | - | CASSPGTYEQYF | TGTGCCAGCAGCCCAGGGACCTACGAGCAGTACTTC
TRBJ2-7 | TRBV10-3 | TRBD1 | - | CAISESVFPGQILYEQYF | TGTGCCATCAGTGAGTCGGTATTTCCGGGACAGATTCTCTACGAGCAGTACTTC
TRBJ1-5 | TRBV7-2 | TRBD1 | - | CASSLRGTGGNQPQHF | TGTGCCAGCAGCTTAAGAGGGACAGGGGGTAATCAGCCCCAGCATTTT
TRBJ1-2 | TRBV4-1 | - | - | CASSPGQAANYGYTF | TGCGCCAGCAGTCCCGGACAAGCCGCTAACTATGGCTACACCTTC
TRBJ1-1 | TRBV5-1 | - | - | CASSLTTVNTEAFF | TGCGCCAGCAGCCTTACGACAGTGAACACTGAAGCTTTCTTT
TRBJ1-1 | TRBV5-4 | - | - | CASSWDTLKAFF | TGTGCCAGTAGCTGGGACACTCTGAAAGCTTTCTTT
TRBJ2-3 | TRBV4-3 | - | - | CASSQDAQLGSTQYF | TGCGCCAGCAGCCAAGACGCCCAACTAGGCTCCACGCAGTATTTT
TRBJ1-1 | TRBV18 | TRBD1 | - | CASSRGTENTEAFF | TGTGCCAGCTCACGGGGGACAGAGAACACTGAAGCTTTCTTT
TRBJ1-1 | TRBV6-5 | TRBD1 | - | CASSRRDRKNTEAFF | TGTGCCAGCAGTCGCCGGGACAGGAAGAACACTGAAGCTTTCTTT
TRBJ1-1 | TRBV5-6 | - | - | CASSLNEGAEAFF | TGTGCCAGCAGCTTGAATGAAGGGGCTGAAGCTTTCTTT
TRBJ2-7 | TRBV4-3 | TRBD1 | few | CASSQGNRGWEQYF | TGCGCCAGCAGCCAAGGGAACAGGGGATGGGAGCAGTACTTC
TRBJ1-5 | TRBV19 | TRBD1 | - | CASGGTGGQPQHF | TGTGCCAGTGGGGGGACAGGGGGCCAGCCCCAGCATTTT
TRBJ2-1 | TRBV19 | - | - | CASSITGSTYNEQFF | TGTGCCAGTAGTATTACGGGATCTACCTACAATGAGCAGTTCTTC
TRBJ1-1 | TRBV5-6 | - | - | CASSPAGGTEAFF | TGTGCCAGCAGCCCTGCGGGGGGCACTGAAGCTTTCTTT
TRBJ2-5 | TRBV9 | TRBD2 | - | CASSVDWGGSTETQYF | TGTGCCAGCAGCGTAGATTGGGGGGGGAGCACAGAGACCCAGTACTTC
TRBJ2-7 | TRBV23-1 | - | - | CASRTESSYEQYF | TGCGCCAGCAGGACAGAGAGCTCCTACGAGCAGTACTTC
TRBJ2-2 | TRBV4-1 | - | - | CASSQRVVTGELFF | TGCGCCAGCAGCCAGAGGGTCGTCACCGGGGAGCTGTTTTTT
TRBJ2-5 | TRBV10-2 | TRBD1 | - | CASSRDRQETQYF | TGCGCCAGCAGCCGGGACAGACAAGAGACCCAGTACTTC
TRBJ2-7 | TRBV7-2 | - | - | CASSLVSYEQYF | TGTGCCAGCAGCTTAGTATCCTACGAGCAGTACTTC
TRBJ1-1 | TRBV6-5 | - | once | CASSYSRTALSEAFF | TGTGCCAGCAGTTACTCAAGGACAGCCTTATCTGAAGCTTTCTTT
TRBJ1-1 | TRBV9 | - | - | CASSAGGVDTEAFF | TGTGCCAGCAGCGCCGGGGGTGTTGACACTGAAGCTTTCTTT
TRBJ2-1 | TRBV2 | - | once | CASSAFEQFF | TGTGCCAGCAGTGCTTTTGAGCAGTTCTTC
TRBJ1-6 | TRBV7-6 | - | - | CASSLSANSPLHF | TGTGCCAGCAGCTTAAGCGCTAATTCACCCCTCCACTTT
TRBJ2-5 | TRBV5-1 | - | - | CASTTKPKETQYF | TGCGCCAGCACCACAAAACCCAAAGAGACCCAGTACTTC
TRBJ1-6 | TRBV7-6 | - | once | CALQSYNSPLHF | TGTGCCCTACAGAGCTATAATTCACCCCTCCACTTT
TRBJ1-5 | TRBV27 | - | - | CASSLRGHNQPQHF | TGTGCCAGCAGTTTACGCGGCCACAATCAGCCCCAGCATTTT
TRBJ2-4 | TRBV19 | - | - | CASSTFGGGAKNIQYF | TGTGCCAGTAGTACCTTCGGTGGGGGGGCCAAAAACATTCAGTACTTC
TRBJ2-6 | TRBV7-2 | - | - | CASSLASGSGANVLTF | TGTGCCAGCAGCTTAGCGTCCGGCTCTGGGGCCAACGTCCTGACTTTC